Below, 8 T cell receptor beta chains from the same sample are listed, as sequenced in a study of human T cells and chemical hapten exposure. One entry per CDR3 protein results from TCRdb running MiXCR on the RACE reads. The sample yields approximately 400,000 distinct CDR3 sequences, less than 6.5% seen once. Time point indicated: pre-sensitization, week 0. The sample's treatment: therapeutic diphenylcyclopropenone sensitization with weekly scalp DPC. The sample consisted of whole blood, taken in connection with sensitization to the hapten diphenylcyclopropenone (DPC). These receptors were taken from a woman in her fifties or sixties with alopecia areata. Some clones in this sample may be carry-over from other donors' samples.

The table lists this clonotype with many counts. The rearrangement uses TRBV29-1 and TRBJ2-5; a weak D match, TRBD2 (6 bases). V lost 6 bases, J lost 7 bases, and 12 bases lay in between. CDR3 length equals 11 residues. The germline CDR1 and CDR2 sequences are SQVTM and ANQGSEA. This chain's CDR3 is CSVASEVTQYF. CDR3 nucleotide sequence: TGCAGCGTGGCTAGCGAGGTGACCCAGTACTTC.

There are a few counts of this clonotype. The rearrangement joins TRBV2 to TRBJ1-2, with no clear D. V lost 1 base and J 3 bases, leaving 9 bases between the germline ends. CDR1 is SNHLY and CDR2 is FYNNEI in the germline V gene. The CDR3 has 14 residues. CDR3 nucleotides: TGTGCCAGCAGTGAAGATCCCACAGACTATGGCTACACCTTC. Amino acids: CASSEDPTDYGYTF.

This clonotype showed up many times. The rearrangement links TRBV18 to TRBJ2-3; D might be TRBD1 (5 bases). Germline CDR1 is KGHSH and CDR2 is LQKENI. The germline V and J ends were trimmed by 3 bases and 2 bases, with 12 bases remaining between them. This CDR3 region has 15 residues. This CDR3 is CASSPGAGITDTQYF. In DNA, the CDR3 is TGTGCCAGCTCACCGGGCGCAGGGATCACAGATACGCAGTATTTT.

This clonotype was recorded at least ten times. The CDR3 reads CSALWTGRRDTQYF. CDR3 nucleotide sequence: TGCAGTGCCCTCTGGACAGGGCGAAGGGATACGCAGTATTTT. The chain joins TRBV20-1 to TRBJ2-3; 8 nucleotides agree with TRBD1. CDR1 and CDR2 (germline): DFQATT, SNEGSKA (reference sequence). CDR3 length: 14 residues. The V and J ends lost 6 bases and 6 bases, in that order; junction bases with no gene match: 11.

V gene TRBV14 combines with J gene TRBJ1-6, with 7 bases lining up with TRBD1. V was pared by 7 bases and J by 12 bases, with 9 bases of the junction left unmatched. The CDR3 totals 13 residues. CDR1 and CDR2 from the germline V gene are SGHDN and FVKESK. Written as DNA, the CDR3 is TGTGCCAGCACCCGGGAGCCAGGGGGACCCCTCCACTTT. Amino acid sequence: CASTREPGGPLHF.

This clonotype has a handful of counts. The chain couples TRBV29-1 to TRBJ2-6, with TRBD1 identical over 7 bases. V gave up 6 bases and J gave up 0 bases; unmatched junction bases: 11. Germline V gives CDR1 SQVTM, CDR2 ANQGSEA. The CDR3 runs 17 residues. The CDR3 reads CSVLGQPASSGANVLTF. As DNA, the CDR3 is TGCAGCGTCCTGGGACAGCCAGCGAGCTCTGGGGCCAACGTCCTGACTTTC.

This clonotype was observed a handful of times. The chain employs TRBV20-1 and TRBJ2-5; perhaps TRBD2 as D (6 bases). V lost 5 bases and J 1 base, leaving 14 bases between the germline ends. Germline-derived CDR1 and CDR2 are DFQATT and SNEGSKA (reference sequence). CDR3 length equals 14 residues. The CDR3 nucleotides read TGCAGTGCTCCCTCGCTGGGGGGCCAAGAGACCCAGTACTTC. Its translation: CSAPSLGGQETQYF.

V and J are TRBV3-1 and TRBJ1-5; D is perhaps TRBD1 (5 bases). Germline lookup yields CDR1 LGHDT and CDR2 YNNKEL (reference sequence). V lost 0 bases and J 8 bases, leaving 17 bases between the germline ends. The CDR3 totals 16 residues. This CDR3 reads CASSQEDHRSREPQHF. The CDR3, as DNA: TGTGCCAGCAGCCAAGAGGACCACAGGTCCAGGGAGCCCCAGCATTTT.